Listed here are 7 T cell receptor beta chains from one sample, sequenced in a study of early T cells in non-severe SARS-CoV-2 infection. Via MiXCR, TCRdb re-called the 5' RACE reads, giving one row per CDR3 protein. The sample holds some 25,000 distinct CDR3 sequences; approximately 4.5% are singletons and the top ten take 15% to 19%. Sequences were obtained from whole blood. These receptors all stem from an adult who was a healthcare worker with PCR-confirmed SARS-CoV-2 infection or an uninfected control (not recorded which).

This clonotype was seen ten or more times. The gene calls are TRBV24-1 and TRBJ2-7; 8 bases map to TRBD2. CDR3 length equals 14 residues. From germline, CDR1 is KGHDR and CDR2 SFDVKD. J was trimmed by 5 bases and V by 2 bases; bases with no gene match: 4. CDR3 sequence reads: CATSDSAGGDEQYF. The CDR3 DNA is TGTGCCACCAGTGATTCTGCCGGGGGGGACGAGCAGTACTTC.

Ten or more counts support this clonotype. V gene TRBV27 combines with J gene TRBJ1-5; D possibly corresponds to TRBD1 (5 bases). Trimming took 0 bases from V and 3 from J, leaving 6 bases between them. The length of the CDR3 is 14 residues. Germline CDR1 MNHEY, CDR2 SMNVEV (reference sequence). CDR3 amino acids: CASSLSGANQPQHF. CDR3 sequence (DNA): TGTGCCAGCAGTTTATCTGGGGCCAATCAGCCCCAGCATTTT.

In this sample, this clonotype turned up many times. An end of the junction differs from the germline gene, which may be a read error. The rearrangement uses TRBV27 and TRBJ2-7, with D unclear. CDR1 MNHEY and CDR2 SMNVEV come from the germline V gene (reference sequence). CDR3 length: 12 amino acids. CDR3 protein: CRTGRNSYEQYF. Written as DNA, the CDR3 is TGCCGCACGGGCCGAAATTCCTACGAGCAGTACTTC.

This clonotype was picked up many times. The V call is TRBV27, the J call TRBJ2-1; unclear D gene. V dropped 0 bases and J dropped 6 bases, with 12 bases sitting between them. The CDR3 has 15 amino acids. CDR1 and CDR2 from the germline V gene are MNHEY and SMNVEV (reference sequence). CDR3 residues: CASSLSGTPVNEQFF. The DNA for the CDR3 is TGTGCCAGCAGTTTATCGGGTACCCCTGTCAATGAGCAGTTCTTC.

This clonotype was picked up many times. The chain couples TRBV3-1 to TRBJ2-5, with D unclear. Germline loops: CDR1 LGHDT, CDR2 YNNKEL (reference sequence). The CDR3 sequence is 13 residues long. V was cut by 0 bases and J by 6 bases, with 8 bases left in between. The CDR3 region is CASSQEGFQTQYF. The CDR3 DNA sequence: TGTGCCAGCAGCCAAGAAGGATTTCAGACCCAGTACTTC.

At least ten counts were recorded for this clonotype. The rearrangement joins TRBV3-1 to TRBJ1-3, with 7 bases identical to TRBD1. Germline V gene data show CDR1 as LGHDT and CDR2 as YNNKEL (reference sequence). The V gene end was trimmed by 5 bases and the J gene end by 0 bases; junction bases not matched to a gene: 1. There are 14 residues in the CDR3. The CDR3 DNA sequence: TGTGCCAGCAGCGGGACAGACTCTGGAAACACCATATATTTT. Translated, it gives CASSGTDSGNTIYF.

This clonotype was recorded a few times. The gene calls are TRBV7-9 and TRBJ1-6; D gene ambiguous. V shed 6 bases and J shed 0 bases, with 9 bases lying between them. Germline V gene data show CDR1 as SEHNR and CDR2 as FQNEAQ (reference sequence). The CDR3 runs to 15 residues. The CDR3 sequence is CASSSELSYNSPLHF. The CDR3 DNA reads TGTGCCAGCAGTTCGGAGCTCTCCTATAATTCACCCCTCCACTTT.